This is a list of T cell receptor beta chains from one sample in a study of OX40 agonist ivuxolimab in advanced cancers. Profiled with immunoSEQ multiplex PCR; TCRdb holds only in-frame clones, not every one. The repertoire includes approximately 110,000 clones, about nine tenths of them detected once, and 0.81% sits in the top ten. Sequencing was performed on CD4+ or CD8+ T cells sorted from blood, taken in a trial of the OX40 agonist ivuxolimab. The receptors shown here come from an adult with an advanced solid tumor such as melanoma, head and neck, liver or kidney cancer. Both conserved end residues are part of each CDR3. The D gene is left open where the match is weak. Only part of the rows carry a size: once, few, many, or a class if the clone is expanded.

NA	NA	TRBJ1-6	TRBV7-2	TGTGCCAGCAGCTTAGCCGGGTCTAATAATTCACCCCTCCACTTT	CASSLAGSNNSPLHF
NA	NA	TRBJ2-2	TRBV19	TGTGCCAGTAGTATGTCGGGGTACACCGGGGAGCTGTTTTTT	CASSMSGYTGELFF
NA	NA	TRBJ1-2	TRBV7-2	TGTGCCAGCAGCTTAGCGGGGAGTTATGGCTACACCTTC	CASSLAGSYGYTF
NA	NA	TRBJ2-1	TRBV5-8	TGTGCCAGCAGCCCGGGACTCGCCTCCTACAATGAGCAGTTCTTC	CASSPGLASYNEQFF
TRBD1	NA	TRBJ1-6	TRBV9	TGTGCCAGCAGCGTTACCGGGACAGTGTTTTCACCCCTCCACTTT	CASSVTGTVFSPLHF
TRBD2	NA	TRBJ2-7	TRBV10-3	TGTGCCATCAGCGAGGGACTAGCGGAGACCTACGAGCAGTACTTC	CAISEGLAETYEQYF
NA	NA	TRBJ1-1	TRBV14	TGTGCCAGCAGCCAAGATTGGGGCGCAGGGATGGATGAAGCTTTCTTT	CASSQDWGAGMDEAFF
NA	NA	TRBJ1-1	TRBV6-6	TGTGCCAGCAGCCTCGACACCCGTCAGGGCACTGAAGCTTTCTTT	CASSLDTRQGTEAFF
TRBD1	NA	TRBJ2-2	TRBV28	TGTGCCAGCAGTTTGAGGCAGGGGGACACCGGGGAGCTGTTTTTT	CASSLRQGDTGELFF
TRBD1	NA	TRBJ1-5	TRBV5-1	TGCGCCAGCAGCTTGGGTGGGACAGAAGATCAGCCCCAGCATTTT	CASSLGGTEDQPQHF
NA	NA	TRBJ1-6	TRBV30	TGTGCCTGGGACCGCGGCCACTCCTATAATTCACCCCTCCACTTT	CAWDRGHSYNSPLHF
NA	NA	TRBJ2-4	TRBV5-1	TGCGCCAGCAGCATGGGACAAAGCGAGCACATTCAGTACTTC	CASSMGQSEHIQYF
NA	once	TRBJ2-7	TRBV11-3	TGTGCCAGCAGCTTATCCCAAAAGGGGAATATCTACGAGCAGTACTTC	CASSLSQKGNIYEQYF
NA	NA	TRBJ1-4	TRBV4-1	TGCGCCAGCAGCCAAGATCGGGGGGTAGAACTGTTTTTT	CASSQDRGVELFF
NA	NA	TRBJ1-5	TRBV30	TGTGCCTGGAGCAAGGGCGGGGTCCCTTTTATCAATCAGCCCCAGCATTTT	CAWSKGGVPFINQPQHF
NA	NA	TRBJ2-1	TRBV27	TGTGCCAGCAGTTTATTTGGTTCGAGCTCCTACAATGAGCAGTTCTTC	CASSLFGSSSYNEQFF
NA	NA	TRBJ2-7	TRBV7-9	TGTGCCAGCAGCGCAACCGTACAAGTGGCCTACGAGCAGTACTTC	CASSATVQVAYEQYF
TRBD1	NA	TRBJ2-5	TRBV5-4	TGTGCCAGCAGCACCGGGACAGGGGGCCAAGAGACCCAGTACTTC	CASSTGTGGQETQYF
TRBD1	once	TRBJ2-1	TRBV28	TGTGCCAGCAGTGGCAGGACAGGCGACAATGAGCAGTTCTTC	CASSGRTGDNEQFF
TRBD1	NA	TRBJ1-2	TRBV6-5	TGTGCCAGCAGTGACAGGGGGGCGTTGTATGGCTACACCTTC	CASSDRGALYGYTF
NA	NA	TRBJ2-2	TRBV19	TGTGCCAGTAGTATAATCTCCGGGGAGCTGTTTTTT	CASSIISGELFF
TRBD1	NA	TRBJ1-2	TRBV28	TGTGCCAGCAGTTTAGGACAGGGGTATGGCTACACCTTC	CASSLGQGYGYTF
NA	NA	TRBJ1-5	TRBV6-1	TGTGCCAGCAGTGAAAAAGGGCGAGATAGCAATCAGCCCCAGCATTTT	CASSEKGRDSNQPQHF
NA	NA	TRBJ1-3	TRBV19	TGTGCCAGTAGTTCCACCTCCTCCGCGTTTACTTCTGGAAACACCATATATTTT	CASSSTSSAFTSGNTIYF
NA	NA	TRBJ2-7	TRBV5-1	TGCGCCAGCGAATTCTTACCGGGCCCCGGCTACGAGCAGTACTTC	CASEFLPGPGYEQYF
TRBD1	once	TRBJ2-7	TRBV10-3	TGTGCCATCAGTTCCTTTGGGACAGGGGGATCCTACGAGCAGTACTTC	CAISSFGTGGSYEQYF
NA	NA	TRBJ1-1	TRBV9	TGTGCCAGCAGCGTACGCCCCGGGGGGTCCAGGAACACTGAAGCTTTCTTT	CASSVRPGGSRNTEAFF
NA	NA	TRBJ1-1	TRBV5-1	TGCGCCAGCAGGTCGTTAGGGCAGTCGAACACTGAAGCTTTCTTT	CASRSLGQSNTEAFF